Below, 23 T cell receptor beta chains from the same sample are listed, as sequenced in a study of Ad26.COV2.S vaccination and SARS-CoV-2 variants. TCRdb's table, derived via immunoSEQ multiplex PCR, lists solely in-frame clones and lacks some. The sample includes some 460,000 clones, roughly nine tenths of them seen just once. As to treatment: over 15 received Ad26.COV2.S at low or high dose, single or two shots; 5 received placebo; per-sample allocation not given. Specimens were obtained on day 63 following the first vaccine or placebo injection. The starting material was peripheral blood, obtained in a trial of Ad26.COV2.S vaccine versus placebo. The receptors derive from a person aged 18 to 59 who received the Ad26.COV2.S COVID-19 vaccine or a placebo.

For this clone: One junction end does not reproduce the germline sequence, and a read error may be involved. The rearrangement uses TRBV7-7 and TRBJ2-2; D may be TRBD1 or TRBD2 (5 bases each). The CDR3 runs to 16 residues. Germline V lookup: CDR1 SSHAT, CDR2 FNYEAQ (reference sequence). Written as DNA, the CDR3 is TGTGCTAGCAGCCCGACTGGGGGAACGAACACCGGGGAGCTGTTTTTT. Its translation is CASSPTGGTNTGELFF.

V gene TRBV4-1 combines with J gene TRBJ2-5; the D is unclear. The CDR3 runs to 13 residues. CDR1 and CDR2 from the germline V gene are MGHRA and YSYEKL. Trimming cost V 2 bases and J 5 bases, with 9 bases left between them. The chain's CDR3 is CASSQRQMETQYF. DNA of the CDR3: TGCGCCAGCAGCCAAAGACAAATGGAGACCCAGTACTTC.

This clone showed up just once. V usage is TRBV7-9 and J usage is TRBJ2-2; unclear D gene. In germline, CDR1 is SEHNR, CDR2 FQNEAQ (reference sequence). Trimming pared 0 bases from V and 6 bases from J, leaving 8 bases between. The CDR3 sequence is 14 residues long. The CDR3 DNA sequence: TGTGCCAGCAGCTTAGCGAACACCCCCGGGGAGCTGTTTTTT. The encoded protein is CASSLANTPGELFF.

This chain uses TRBV4-2 with TRBJ2-3; 12 positions agree with TRBD2. Germline V gene data show CDR1 as LGHNA and CDR2 as YNFKEQ. V trimming: 0 bases; J trimming: 3 bases; junction bases outside the gene matches: 1. CDR3 length: 16 amino acids. This chain's CDR3 is CASSQDGTSGTDTQYF. The CDR3 nucleotides are TGTGCCAGCAGCCAAGACGGGACTAGCGGGACAGATACGCAGTATTTT.

CDR3 nucleotide sequence: TGTGCCAGCAGCATAAACTCTGGACAGGACTTCTATGGCTACACCTTC. This codes for CASSINSGQDFYGYTF. This sequence joins TRBV11-1 and TRBJ1-2, with TRBD1 identical over 7 bases. Trimming cost V 5 bases and J 4 bases; bases outside gene matches: 13. The germline V gene has CDR1 SGHAT and CDR2 FQDESV (reference sequence). This CDR3 is 16 amino acids long.

V gene TRBV6-5 combines with J gene TRBJ1-5; D possibly corresponds to TRBD1 (5 bases). This CDR3 spans 15 amino acids. Germline values: CDR1 MNHEY, CDR2 SVGAGI. Trimming took off 3 bases at V and 7 bases at J, with 16 bases between the two ends. DNA for the CDR3: TGTGCCAGCAGTTATTCCGGACATGATGGGCAGCCCCAGCATTTT. This gives the protein CASSYSGHDGQPQHF.

This sequence joins TRBV25-1 and TRBJ1-1; weak D call: TRBD1 (5 bases). Germline V gene sequence: CDR1 MGHDK, CDR2 SYGVNS. With 2 bases removed from V and 0 bases from J, the gap between germline ends came to 10 bases. The CDR3 extends over 15 amino acids. The CDR3 is CASSESNRLNTEAFF. CDR3 in DNA: TGTGCCAGCAGTGAAAGTAACAGGCTGAACACTGAAGCTTTCTTT.

The genes are TRBV18 and TRBJ1-2, with D uncertain. V shed 6 bases and J shed 5 bases, with 22 bases lying between them. CDR1 is KGHSH, CDR2 LQKENI, per germline. The CDR3 covers 16 residues. CDR3 loop: CASSPQKGTSHYGYTF. DNA for the CDR3: TGTGCCAGCTCCCCGCAAAAAGGCACATCTCATTATGGCTACACCTTC.

This clone has just one count. CDR3 loop: CASSTSGTGEVEQYF. In nucleotides, the CDR3 is TGTGCCAGTAGTACATCCGGGACAGGGGAGGTCGAGCAGTACTTC. J is TRBJ2-7 and V is TRBV19; 10 positions match TRBD1. CDR1 is LNHDA and CDR2 is SQIVND in the germline V gene (reference sequence). The CDR3 contains 15 residues. The ends lost 4 bases at V and 6 bases at J; junction bases unmatched: 9.

The chain links TRBV6-5 to TRBJ1-1; TRBD1 matches at 7 bases. V lost 7 bases to trimming and J lost 7 bases; unmatched junction nucleotides: 6. This CDR3 spans 12 amino acids. The germline gives CDR1 MNHEY, CDR2 SVGAGI. This CDR3 is CASKPSGGEAFF. The CDR3 nucleotides read TGTGCCAGCAAGCCATCAGGGGGTGAAGCTTTCTTT.

The chain combines TRBV28 with TRBJ2-3; D call uncertain. Germline loops: CDR1 MDHEN, CDR2 SYDVKM. V was shortened by 6 bases and J by 5 bases, with 9 bases between the two germline ends. The CDR3 has 12 residues. CDR3: CASRATKDTQYF. CDR3 nucleotide sequence: TGTGCCAGCAGGGCGACAAAAGATACGCAGTATTTT.

This clone was counted a few times. V usage is TRBV6-2 or TRBV6-3 and J usage is TRBJ1-1; D gene uncertain. This CDR3 contains 12 residues. Trimming took 4 bases from V and 3 from J, leaving 6 bases between them. Germline V lookup: CDR1 MNHEY, CDR2 SVGEGT. In DNA form, the CDR3 reads TGTGCCAGCAGTTTTCCCTACACTGAAGCTTTCTTT. Protein: CASSFPYTEAFF.

The chain combines TRBV20-1 with TRBJ2-1; TRBD2 matches 7 bases. Per the germline V gene, CDR1 is DFQATT and CDR2 is SNEGSKA (reference sequence). Trimming cost V 3 bases and J 7 bases; bases outside gene matches: 9. There are 14 residues in the CDR3. The CDR3 protein is CSASWLAEGNEQFF. In DNA, the CDR3 is TGCAGTGCTAGTTGGCTAGCGGAGGGGAATGAGCAGTTCTTC.

The chain employs TRBV6-5 and TRBJ2-7; 7 bases line up with TRBD1. There are 14 residues in the CDR3. Unmatched junction bases numbered 8, after V lost 7 bases and J lost 2 bases. CDR1 is MNHEY and CDR2 is SVGAGI in the germline V gene. CDR3 residues: CASTLRDRPYEQYF. The CDR3 nucleotides are TGTGCCAGCACCCTCCGGGACAGACCCTACGAGCAGTACTTC.

This clone showed up just a few times. The V call is TRBV3-1 (or the pseudogene TRBV3-2), the J call TRBJ1-2; D remains unclear. Trimming stripped 2 bases from V and 4 bases from J, with 11 bases between. The germline V gene has CDR1 LGHDT and CDR2 YNNKEL (reference sequence). CDR3 size: 14 residues. The CDR3 reads CASSQNWGSYGYTF. The CDR3 region has the DNA TGTGCCAGCAGCCAAAACTGGGGAAGCTATGGCTACACCTTC.

The CDR3 is CASSPSYNEQFF. In nucleotides, the CDR3 is TGCGCCAGCAGTCCCTCCTACAATGAGCAGTTCTTC. This rearrangement joins TRBV23-1 to TRBJ2-1; D is undetermined. TRBV23-1 is classed as an ORF, of uncertain function. There are 12 residues in the CDR3. Trimming took off 4 bases at V and 0 bases at J, with 1 base between the two ends.

This chain joins TRBV28 and TRBJ1-1; D is unresolved. The CDR3 runs to 15 residues. Trimming removed 6 bases from V and 4 bases from J, with 18 bases in between. Germline-derived CDR1 and CDR2 are MDHEN and SYDVKM. In nucleotides, the CDR3 is TGTGCCAGCAGAGAACCCGGATCACGTTCCACTGAAGCTTTCTTT. Residues: CASREPGSRSTEAFF. Using reference TRBV28 and TRBJ1-1 for the parts outside the CDR3, the full variable domain is DVKVTQSSRYLVKRTGEKVFLECVQDMDHENMFWYRQDPGLGLRLIYFSYDVKMKEKGDIPEGYSVSREKKERFSLILESASTNQTSMYLCASREPGSRSTEAFFGQGTRLTVV.

V and J are TRBV4-2 and TRBJ2-7; D gene uncertain. The V gene's germline CDR1 is LGHNA and CDR2 YNFKEQ. Trimming removed 0 bases from V and 3 bases from J, with 12 bases in between. The CDR3 sequence is 15 residues long. The CDR3 reads CASSQDLLADYEQYF. The CDR3 DNA follows: TGTGCCAGCAGCCAAGATCTCTTGGCGGACTACGAGCAGTACTTC.

This clone was observed a single time. The chain links TRBV3-1 (or the pseudogene TRBV3-2) to TRBJ2-5, with 14 nucleotides matching TRBD2. The germline gives CDR1 LGHDT, CDR2 YNNKEL (reference sequence). J lost 5 bases, V lost 4 bases, and 9 bases had no gene match. The CDR3 has 17 residues. The CDR3 protein is CASSPRLAGGPGETQYF. The CDR3 DNA reads as TGTGCCAGCAGCCCCCGACTAGCGGGAGGGCCGGGGGAGACCCAGTACTTC.

In this sample, this clone turned up once. The J gene is TRBJ2-7, the V gene TRBV18, with 7 positions matching TRBD2. J lost 1 base, V lost 2 bases, and 5 bases had no gene match. Germline-derived CDR1 and CDR2 are KGHSH and LQKENI. This CDR3 has 15 residues. Here the CDR3 DNA reads TGTGCCAGCTCACCAATACCGGGAGGATCCTACGAGCAGTACTTC. Encoded protein: CASSPIPGGSYEQYF.

The chain is built from TRBV27 and TRBJ2-7; D unresolved. V shed 5 bases and J shed 0 bases, with 11 bases lying between them. This CDR3 is 14 amino acids long. Germline loops: CDR1 MNHEY, CDR2 SMNVEV (reference sequence). The CDR3 sequence is CASSPAGVSYEQYF. DNA of the CDR3: TGTGCCAGCAGTCCCGCCGGCGTCTCCTACGAGCAGTACTTC.

In DNA, the CDR3 is TGTGCCAGCAGTTCCCGGGCCAGGGGGGCTTTCTTT. Amino acids: CASSSRARGAFF. The gene calls are TRBV28 and TRBJ1-1, with 7 nucleotides matching TRBD1. The CDR3 runs to 12 residues. The V and J ends lost 4 bases and 11 bases, in that order; junction bases with no gene match: 7. The germline CDR1 and CDR2 sequences are MDHEN and SYDVKM.

CDR3 loop: CASSPLVGVEQFF. In nucleotides, the CDR3 is TGTGCCAGCAGCCCTTTGGTGGGAGTTGAGCAGTTCTTC. The J gene is TRBJ2-1, the V gene TRBV11-2, with a weak D call TRBD2 (5 bases). Per the germline V gene, CDR1 is SGHAT and CDR2 is FQNNGV. CDR3 size: 13 residues. V was shortened by 5 bases and J by 9 bases, with 14 bases between the two germline ends. The entire variable domain, with the rest obtained from reference TRBV11-2 and TRBJ2-1, is as follows: EAGVAQSPRYKIIEKRQSVAFWCNPISGHATLYWYQQILGQGPKLLIQFQNNGVVDDSQLPKDRFSAERLKGVDSTLKIQPAKLEDSAVYLCASSPLVGVEQFFGPGTRLTVL.